The 20 T cell receptor beta chains presented below share a single source sample, sequenced in a study of blood T cell repertoires in COVID-19. The repertoire was sequenced with immunoSEQ multiplex PCR; TCRdb's copy has only in-frame clones and lacks some. Among around 250,000 clones, about 88% were seen once, and the ten largest hold about 1.5%. Sequences were obtained from PBMCs or T cells enriched from blood (not recorded which). These receptors all stem from a woman aged 50 to 60 who had recovered from COVID-19.

In this sample, this clone turned up a few times. The V gene is TRBV28, the J gene TRBJ1-2; TRBD1 might be the D (6 bases). V lost 5 bases to trimming and J lost 4 bases, with 17 bases between them. The CDR3 length is 15 residues. The germline CDR1 and CDR2 sequences are MDHEN and SYDVKM. CDR3 sequence: CASSPRGGASYGYTF. In nucleotides, the CDR3 is TGTGCCAGCAGTCCCCGAGGGGGGGCAAGCTATGGCTACACCTTC.

The chain employs TRBV28 and TRBJ2-2; no clear D gene. The CDR3 runs 16 residues. Germline CDR1 is MDHEN and CDR2 is SYDVKM. The V end was cut by 6 bases, the J end by 1 base, with 15 bases between. The CDR3 DNA reads TGTGCCAGCAGCCTTCGAGTAAAATGGAACACCGGGGAGCTGTTTTTT. Residues: CASSLRVKWNTGELFF.

The chain couples TRBV24-1 to TRBJ2-1, with 7 bases lining up with TRBD1. Per germline, CDR1 KGHDR and CDR2 SFDVKD. V lost 0 bases, J lost 5 bases, and 9 bases stayed unmatched. This CDR3 contains 17 residues. The CDR3 protein is CATSDLHRTGGNNEQFF. The CDR3, as DNA: TGTGCCACCAGTGATTTGCATAGGACAGGAGGAAACAATGAGCAGTTCTTC.

The chain carries TRBV1 and TRBJ1-5. TRBV1 is tagged as a pseudogene. The CDR3 spans 17 residues. The CDR3 nucleotides read TGCACCAGCAGCCACCCTGTGGGGGAGGGGGGGGATCAGCCCCAGCATTTT. This gives the protein CTSSHPVGEGGDQPQHF.

J is TRBJ2-7 and V is TRBV3-1 (or the pseudogene TRBV3-2), with TRBD2 identical over 8 bases. Per the germline V gene, CDR1 is LGHDT and CDR2 is YNNKEL (reference sequence). Losses at the gene ends were 4 bases for V and 2 bases for J; bases not matched to a gene: 7. This CDR3 region has 15 residues. The CDR3 DNA reads as TGTGCCAGCAGCCCGAAGCGGGAGCGGACCTACGAGCAGTACTTC. Translation gives CASSPKRERTYEQYF.

The V call is TRBV30, the J call TRBJ2-5; D is perhaps TRBD2 (5 bases). V lost 1 base and J lost 5, with 11 bases in between. Germline V gives CDR1 GTSNPN, CDR2 SVGIG (reference sequence). The CDR3 length is 13 residues. The CDR3 is CAWSGTRTETQYF. Here the CDR3 DNA reads TGTGCCTGGAGTGGGACTCGTACGGAGACCCAGTACTTC.

The gene calls are TRBV11-2 and TRBJ2-2; D is uncertain. V shed 7 bases and J shed 1 base, with 13 bases lying between them. The CDR3 contains 15 residues. The germline V gene has CDR1 SGHAT and CDR2 FQNNGV. The CDR3 DNA reads TGTGCCAGCACCCCCCGCGCCATGAACACCGGGGAGCTGTTTTTT. Residues: CASTPRAMNTGELFF.

This sequence joins TRBV4-1 and TRBJ2-7, with TRBD1 matching over 9 bases. The CDR3 is 15 residues long. V shed 1 base and J 4 bases; nucleotides not matched to a gene: 5. CDR1 MGHRA and CDR2 YSYEKL come from the germline V gene. The DNA for the CDR3 is TGCGCCAGCAGCCAAGGGGGGGGACAGGGATACGAGCAGTACTTC. Its protein product is CASSQGGGQGYEQYF.

This clone showed up just once. The J gene is TRBJ1-1, the V gene TRBV5-1; D gene ambiguous. Germline lookup yields CDR1 SGHRS and CDR2 YFSETQ. This CDR3 is built from 17 residues. V gave up 4 bases and J gave up 2 bases, with 21 bases separating them. The CDR3 here is CASSPGEVLEPNTEAFF. CDR3 nucleotide sequence: TGCGCCAGCAGCCCTGGGGAGGTCCTGGAACCTAACACTGAAGCTTTCTTT.

This chain connects TRBV30 to TRBJ1-1, with D possibly being TRBD1 (6 bases). With 4 bases removed from V and 5 bases from J, the gap between germline ends came to 14 bases. Germline V CDR1 and CDR2: GTSNPN, SVGIG (reference sequence). The CDR3 spans 13 residues. The CDR3 loop is CAWKAGVGTEAFF. CDR3 bases: TGTGCCTGGAAGGCAGGGGTAGGGACTGAAGCTTTCTTT.

The gene calls are TRBV5-5 and TRBJ2-5, with D perhaps TRBD2 (5 bases). The CDR3 is 14 residues long. Germline V gives CDR1 SGHKS, CDR2 YYEKEE (reference sequence). Trimming shortened V by 5 bases and J by 1 base, and 12 bases separated the two germline ends. The CDR3 DNA sequence: TGTGCCAGCAGGCTTGGGAGAAGCCAAGAGACCCAGTACTTC. Translated: CASRLGRSQETQYF.

This clone appeared a few times. The J gene is TRBJ2-7, the V gene TRBV7-2; 9 nucleotides agree with TRBD2. This CDR3 is built from 16 residues. The germline V gene has CDR1 SGHTA and CDR2 FQGNSA. After removal of 4 bases from V and 3 bases from J, the junction contained 10 bases not matched to a gene. The CDR3 spells CASSYSYGRGGYEQYF. CDR3 bases: TGTGCCAGCAGCTACAGTTACGGGCGGGGGGGCTACGAGCAGTACTTC.

Only one count was recorded for this clone. The chain joins TRBV19 to TRBJ2-1; D possibly corresponds to TRBD2 (6 bases). CDR1 is LNHDA and CDR2 is SQIVND in the germline V gene (reference sequence). The germline V and J ends were trimmed by 5 bases and 3 bases, with 32 bases remaining between them. The CDR3 consists of 21 residues. The CDR3 DNA reads TGTGCCAGTAGTCTAGTCGTCGGGGGAGTTTTTGATGGTGGACTCTACAATGAGCAGTTCTTC. Its translation: CASSLVVGGVFDGGLYNEQFF. Full variable domain (missing parts from reference TRBV19 and TRBJ2-1): DGGITQSPKYLFRKEGQNVTLSCEQNLNHDAMYWYRQDPGQGLRLIYYSQIVNDFQKGDIAEGYSVSREKKESFPLTVTSAQKNPTAFYLCASSLVVGGVFDGGLYNEQFFGPGTRLTVL.

The gene calls are TRBV6-5 and TRBJ2-7, with 14 bases matching TRBD2. This CDR3 region has 16 residues. In germline, CDR1 is MNHEY, CDR2 SVGAGI. V lost 4 bases to trimming and J lost 2 bases; unmatched junction nucleotides: 4. DNA of the CDR3: TGTGCCAGCAGTTTCGGGACTAGCGGGAGCACCTACGAGCAGTACTTC. Translating gives CASSFGTSGSTYEQYF.

The J gene is TRBJ2-5, the V gene TRBV3-1 (or the pseudogene TRBV3-2), with 8 bases matching TRBD2. V lost 7 bases and J lost 5; bases outside the gene matches: 6. Per germline, CDR1 LGHDT and CDR2 YNNKEL (reference sequence). The CDR3 sequence is 13 residues long. CDR3 sequence reads: CASTGRAGETQYF. The CDR3, as DNA: TGTGCCAGCACCGGGAGGGCGGGGGAGACCCAGTACTTC.

The rearrangement joins TRBV5-1 to TRBJ2-2; tentative D call: TRBD2 (6 bases). V gave up 0 bases and J gave up 5 bases, with 8 bases separating them. The CDR3 is 14 amino acids. Germline CDR1 and CDR2: SGHRS and YFSETQ. The CDR3 DNA follows: TGCGCCAGCAGCTTGGACAGCGGGACCGGGGAGCTGTTTTTT. This encodes CASSLDSGTGELFF.

The chain combines TRBV30 with TRBJ1-6; the D is unclear. V was cut by 1 base and J by 8 bases, with 12 bases left in between. The germline V gene encodes CDR1 GTSNPN and CDR2 SVGIG (reference sequence). CDR3 length equals 14 residues. The CDR3 is CAWSGGGYHSPLHF. The CDR3 bases are TGTGCCTGGAGTGGGGGAGGGTACCATTCACCCCTCCACTTT.

This clone was detected once. The chain uses TRBV2 and TRBJ1-6, with TRBD1 as a possible D gene (6 bases). The length of the CDR3 is 15 residues. CDR1 SNHLY and CDR2 FYNNEI come from the germline V gene. Deletions cut 7 bases from V and 7 bases from J, with 17 bases between. The CDR3 loop is CASIPYGGGNSPLHF. The CDR3, as DNA: TGTGCCAGCATCCCGTATGGGGGCGGCAATTCACCCCTCCACTTT.

The chain couples TRBV28 to TRBJ1-2; 9 positions agree with TRBD1. The CDR3 consists of 15 residues. V was pared by 5 bases and J by 4 bases, with 8 bases of the junction left unmatched. Germline V CDR1 and CDR2: MDHEN, SYDVKM. The chain's CDR3 is CASSPPGTGFYGYTF. CDR3 DNA: TGTGCCAGCAGTCCCCCCGGGACAGGGTTCTATGGCTACACCTTC.

CDR3 sequence reads: CASSGGGLGIQYF. As DNA, the CDR3 is TGTGCCAGCAGCGGCGGGGGCTTAGGGATTCAGTACTTC. V and J are TRBV28 and TRBJ2-4; D is possibly TRBD2 (7 bases). The V and J ends lost 6 bases and 10 bases respectively, with 16 bases between them. There are 13 residues in the CDR3. Per germline, CDR1 MDHEN and CDR2 SYDVKM.